One sample yielded the 3 T cell receptor beta chains listed below, sequenced in a study of blood T cell repertoires in COVID-19. Using immunoSEQ multiplex PCR, the repertoire was profiled, and TCRdb retains in-frame clones only, with some absent. This sample has about 320,000 clones, with 85% to 90% found just once. The sequencing sample was made of peripheral blood. The receptors shown here come from a woman in her 30s with COVID-19, enrolled during active disease.

The chain joins TRBV9 to TRBJ1-6; D remains unclear. The CDR3 contains 15 residues. Germline V gene sequence: CDR1 SGDLS, CDR2 YYNGEE. V dropped 0 bases and J dropped 8 bases, with 12 bases sitting between them. CDR3: CASSVEAQIHSPLHF. Here the CDR3 DNA reads TGTGCCAGCAGCGTAGAAGCGCAGATCCATTCACCCCTCCACTTT.

J is TRBJ2-1 and V is TRBV5-4; 8 positions match TRBD1. V shed 4 bases and J 3 bases; nucleotides not matched to a gene: 9. Looked up from germline, CDR1 is SGHNT and CDR2 is YYREEE (reference sequence). The CDR3 consists of 16 residues. CDR3 DNA: TGTGCCAGCAGCCGCGCGGACAGGGAAATCTACAATGAGCAGTTCTTC. Amino acid sequence: CASSRADREIYNEQFF.

This rearrangement joins TRBV5-1 to TRBJ2-5, with 7 nucleotides matching TRBD2. With 3 bases clipped from V and 2 bases from J, the junction kept 4 bases outside the gene matches. CDR3 size: 14 residues. Germline V gives CDR1 SGHRS, CDR2 YFSETQ. CDR3 protein: CASSWTSRQETQYF. In nucleotides, the CDR3 is TGCGCCAGCAGCTGGACTAGTCGACAAGAGACCCAGTACTTC.